The 14 T cell receptor beta chains in this list originate from one sample, sequenced in a study of cytomegalovirus exposure and HLA in healthy donors. The study ran its PCR with 60 Vbeta and 13 Jbeta primers. Clones were sequenced by immunoSEQ multiplex PCR, and TCRdb holds only the in-frame ones, with some missing. Seen here are around 210,000 clones, around 79% observed once, and the top ten hold nearly 0.4%. The sequenced sample was PBMCs. The receptor set was obtained from a male donor in good health and CMV-seropositive.

The chain couples TRBV6-6 to TRBJ2-1; D gene uncertain. This CDR3 is built from 15 residues. The germline V and J ends were trimmed by 5 bases and 9 bases, with 20 bases remaining between them. Looked up from germline, CDR1 is MNHNY and CDR2 is SVGAGI (reference sequence). The CDR3 reads CASSARFMADIEQFF. The CDR3 DNA sequence: TGTGCCAGCAGTGCCCGTTTTATGGCTGACATTGAGCAGTTCTTC.

The chain links TRBV15 to TRBJ2-5; tentative D call: TRBD1 (6 bases). V lost 6 bases and J lost 2, with 13 bases in between. Germline V CDR1 and CDR2: LNHNV, YYDKDF (reference sequence). The CDR3 is 14 residues long. The CDR3 reads CATSTRTAQETQYF. For the CDR3, the DNA is TGTGCCACCAGTACCAGGACAGCTCAAGAGACCCAGTACTTC.

The gene calls are TRBV7-9 and TRBJ1-2; a weak D match, TRBD1 (5 bases). The CDR3 contains 16 residues. CDR1 is SEHNR and CDR2 is FQNEAQ in the germline V gene (reference sequence). V gave up 5 bases and J gave up 5 bases, with 21 bases separating them. CDR3: CASSPTPGGVSYGYTF. In DNA form, the CDR3 reads TGTGCCAGCAGCCCTACCCCCGGGGGGGTTTCATATGGCTACACCTTC.

CDR3 sequence: CATQPARETTYEQYF. The CDR3 DNA follows: TGTGCCACCCAACCCGCCAGGGAAACTACCTACGAGCAGTACTTC. J is TRBJ2-7 and V is TRBV2, with TRBD1 as a possible D gene (5 bases). Germline V gene sequence: CDR1 SNHLY, CDR2 FYNNEI. V was pared by 10 bases and J by 2 bases, with 21 bases between. The CDR3 covers 15 residues.

The chain links TRBV20-1 to TRBJ1-4; no definite D call. V was clipped by 4 bases and J by 8 bases, with 8 bases between them. This CDR3 is 11 amino acids long. Per the germline V gene, CDR1 is DFQATT and CDR2 is SNEGSKA (reference sequence). CDR3 DNA: TGCAGTGCTACACGAGAGGAAAAACTGTTTTTT. Amino acid sequence: CSATREEKLFF.

This clone was seen a single time. The J gene is TRBJ2-1, the V gene TRBV5-1, with D tentatively TRBD2 (5 bases). The CDR3 is 14 residues long. V was pared by 0 bases and J by 6 bases, with 10 bases between. The germline CDR1 and CDR2 sequences are SGHRS and YFSETQ. The CDR3 is CASSLALGLNEQFF. In nucleotides, the CDR3 is TGCGCCAGCAGCTTGGCCTTAGGACTCAATGAGCAGTTCTTC.

In this sample, this clone turned up once. This chain connects TRBV27 to TRBJ1-6, with TRBD1 matching 7 bases. The length of the CDR3 is 16 residues. Unmatched junction bases numbered 11, after V lost 5 bases and J lost 7 bases. Per germline, CDR1 MNHEY and CDR2 SMNVEV (reference sequence). CDR3 protein: CASSMISGTVNSPLHF. The DNA for the CDR3 is TGTGCCAGCAGTATGATTTCCGGGACAGTCAATTCACCCCTCCACTTT.

The chain has TRBV7-6 and TRBJ2-1; 10 bases agree with TRBD2. Per germline, CDR1 SGHVS and CDR2 FNYEAQ. J lost 2 bases, V lost 5 bases, and 15 bases had no gene match. The CDR3 covers 19 residues. CDR3 in DNA: TGTGCCAGCAGCCCTAGGACTAGCGGTTCTAGGGTGGCCTACAATGAGCAGTTCTTC. Translation: CASSPRTSGSRVAYNEQFF.

This sequence joins TRBV6-5 and TRBJ1-2, with TRBD1 identical over 8 bases. The CDR3 has 16 residues. Germline lookup yields CDR1 MNHEY and CDR2 SVGAGI. Losses at the gene ends were 0 bases for V and 4 bases for J; bases not matched to a gene: 7. As DNA, the CDR3 is TGTGCCAGCAGTTACTCGTTGGGACAGGCGGTCTATGGCTACACCTTC. This sequence encodes CASSYSLGQAVYGYTF.

The J gene is TRBJ2-7, the V gene TRBV9; TRBD1 aligns across 8 bases. Germline values: CDR1 SGDLS, CDR2 YYNGEE. After removal of 4 bases from V and 2 bases from J, the junction contained 14 bases not matched to a gene. The CDR3 runs 17 residues. Here the CDR3 reads CASSSPRDRIGAYEQYF. DNA for the CDR3: TGTGCCAGCAGCTCTCCCCGGGACAGGATCGGAGCCTACGAGCAGTACTTC.

The sample holds a few counts of this clone. The chain combines TRBV11-1 with TRBJ2-1, with 8 positions matching TRBD1. Germline V gene sequence: CDR1 SGHAT, CDR2 FQDESV (reference sequence). V was clipped by 4 bases and J by 6 bases; unmatched bases: 5. This CDR3 is built from 14 residues. CDR3 residues: CASSYRTGRNEQFF. The CDR3 DNA reads TGTGCCAGCAGCTATCGGACAGGGCGCAATGAGCAGTTCTTC.

This chain uses TRBV28 with TRBJ2-3, with TRBD2 identical over 8 bases. The CDR3 runs to 17 residues. With V trimmed by 3 bases and J by 2 bases, 10 bases remained unmatched. From germline, CDR1 is MDHEN and CDR2 SYDVKM. Here the CDR3 DNA reads TGTGCCAGCAGTTTTGGGAGCGGGAGTGAACCCACAGATACGCAGTATTTT. Protein: CASSFGSGSEPTDTQYF.

The chain employs TRBV29-1 and TRBJ2-2; D remains ambiguous. Trimming pared 4 bases from V and 7 bases from J, leaving 16 bases between. Germline V gives CDR1 SQVTM, CDR2 ANQGSEA. CDR3 length: 14 amino acids. The CDR3 region has the DNA TGCAGCGTTGGGATCACTCTAGGAAACGGGGAGCTGTTTTTT. This gives the protein CSVGITLGNGELFF.

The chain carries TRBV4-1 and TRBJ1-1; D is undetermined. V lost 4 bases and J lost 1, with 13 bases in between. The CDR3 spans 15 residues. CDR1 MGHRA and CDR2 YSYEKL come from the germline V gene. This CDR3 is CASSPRSQTNTEAFF. The CDR3 region has the DNA TGCGCCAGCAGCCCCCGGAGTCAAACGAACACTGAAGCTTTCTTT.